Shown below are 4 T cell receptor beta chains from a single sample sequenced in a study of cytomegalovirus exposure and HLA in healthy donors. PCR amplification relied on 60 Vbeta primers (plus 13 Jbeta primers). Profiling relied on immunoSEQ multiplex PCR, and the TCRdb table lists in-frame clones only, not all of them. This sample has 45,000 to 65,000 clones; 65% to 85% occur once, and the top ten carry approximately 1.4%. The sequencing sample was made of PBMCs. The source of these receptors is a man under 40 in good health and CMV-seronegative.

V gene TRBV19 combines with J gene TRBJ2-1, with D possibly matching TRBD2 (6 bases). V dropped 2 bases and J dropped 0 bases, with 17 bases sitting between them. The CDR3 has 18 amino acids. Germline-derived CDR1 and CDR2 are LNHDA and SQIVND (reference sequence). CDR3 coding DNA: TGTGCCAGTAGTATAAGGCAGGGTCTGGGGGGCTCCTACAATGAGCAGTTCTTC. As protein: CASSIRQGLGGSYNEQFF.

The chain combines TRBV27 with TRBJ1-1, with D possibly TRBD1 on 6 matching bases. This CDR3 region has 14 residues. CDR1 is MNHEY, CDR2 SMNVEV, per germline (reference sequence). Trimming cost V 4 bases and J 6 bases, with 15 bases left between them. The CDR3 spells CASSSVTGPAEAFF. CDR3 sequence (DNA): TGTGCCAGCAGTTCGGTAACAGGGCCCGCTGAAGCTTTCTTT.

This chain uses TRBV10-3 with TRBJ2-1, with 14 nucleotides matching TRBD2. The CDR3 is made up of 16 amino acids. With V trimmed by 6 bases and J by 4 bases, 5 bases remained unmatched. Germline CDR1 ENHRY, CDR2 SYGVKD. Here the CDR3 DNA reads TGTGCCATCAGGATGGGACTAGCGGGGGTGTACAATGAGCAGTTCTTC. Translated, it gives CAIRMGLAGVYNEQFF.

The table lists this clone with a count of one. In nucleotides, the CDR3 is TGTGCCAGCAGCCAAGCGCCAGGGAAAGCCTACGAGCAGTACTTC. The encoded protein is CASSQAPGKAYEQYF. The chain links TRBV14 to TRBJ2-7; D perhaps matches TRBD1 (5 bases). V lost 1 base, J lost 2 bases, and 12 bases lay in between. There are 15 residues in the CDR3. Germline V gives CDR1 SGHDN, CDR2 FVKESK.